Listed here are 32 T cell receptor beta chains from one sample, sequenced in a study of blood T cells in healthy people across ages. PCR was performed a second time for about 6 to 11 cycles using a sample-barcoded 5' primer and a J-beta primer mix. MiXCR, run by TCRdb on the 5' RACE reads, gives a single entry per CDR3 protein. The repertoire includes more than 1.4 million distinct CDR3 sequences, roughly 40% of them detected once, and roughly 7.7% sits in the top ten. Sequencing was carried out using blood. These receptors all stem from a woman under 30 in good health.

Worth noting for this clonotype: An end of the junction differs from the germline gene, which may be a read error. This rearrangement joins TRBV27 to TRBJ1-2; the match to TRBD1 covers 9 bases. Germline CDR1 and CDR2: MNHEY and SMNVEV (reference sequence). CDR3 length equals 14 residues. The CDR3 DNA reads TGTGCCAACAGTGCAGGCCGGGACAGGGAAGGCTACACCTTC. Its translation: CANSAGRDREGYTF.

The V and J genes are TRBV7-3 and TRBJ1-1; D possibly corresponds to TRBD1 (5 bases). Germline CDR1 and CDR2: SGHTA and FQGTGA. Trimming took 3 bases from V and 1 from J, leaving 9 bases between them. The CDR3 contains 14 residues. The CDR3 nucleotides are TGTGCCAGCAGCTTGTCGACAGAGAACACTGAAGCTTTCTTT. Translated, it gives CASSLSTENTEAFF.

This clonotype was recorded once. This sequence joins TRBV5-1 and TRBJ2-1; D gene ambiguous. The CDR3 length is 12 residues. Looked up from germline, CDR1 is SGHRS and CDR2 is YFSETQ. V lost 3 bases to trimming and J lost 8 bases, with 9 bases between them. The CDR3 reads CASSSVVYEQFF. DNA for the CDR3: TGCGCCAGCAGCTCCGTAGTCTATGAGCAGTTCTTC.

The CDR3 DNA is TGTGCCACCAGTGATCCGACAGGGTTAACCGGGAATGAGCAGTACTTC. Translated: CATSDPTGLTGNEQYF. The rearrangement links TRBV24-1 to TRBJ2-5, with TRBD1 matching 7 bases. This CDR3 has 16 amino acids. Germline trimming cut 3 bases from V and 11 bases from J; bases unmatched to any gene: 17. Germline CDR1 is KGHDR and CDR2 is SFDVKD.

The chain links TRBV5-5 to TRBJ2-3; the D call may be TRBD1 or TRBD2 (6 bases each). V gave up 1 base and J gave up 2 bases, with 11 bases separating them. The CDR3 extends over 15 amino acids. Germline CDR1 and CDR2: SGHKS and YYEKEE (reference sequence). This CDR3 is CASSLRSGATDTQYF. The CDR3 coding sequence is TGTGCCAGCAGCTTGAGGTCGGGGGCCACAGATACGCAGTATTTT. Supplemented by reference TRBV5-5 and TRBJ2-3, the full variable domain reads DAGVTQSPTHLIKTRGQQVTLRCSPISGHKSVSWYQQVLGQGPQFIFQYYEKEERGRGNFPDRFSARQFPNYSSELNVNALLLGDSALYLCASSLRSGATDTQYFGPGTRLTVL.

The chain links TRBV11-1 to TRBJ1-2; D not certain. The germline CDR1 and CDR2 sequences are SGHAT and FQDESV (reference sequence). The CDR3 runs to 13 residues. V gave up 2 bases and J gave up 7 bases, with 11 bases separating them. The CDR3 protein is CASSLSSDCGYTF. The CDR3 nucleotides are TGTGCCAGCAGCTTAAGCTCGGACTGTGGCTACACCTTC.

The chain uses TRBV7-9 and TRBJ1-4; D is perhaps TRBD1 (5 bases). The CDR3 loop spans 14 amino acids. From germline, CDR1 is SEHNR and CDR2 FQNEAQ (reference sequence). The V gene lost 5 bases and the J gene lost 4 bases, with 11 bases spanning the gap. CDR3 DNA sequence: TGTGCCAGCAGCCCTCGACAGAATAATGAAAAACTGTTTTTT. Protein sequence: CASSPRQNNEKLFF.

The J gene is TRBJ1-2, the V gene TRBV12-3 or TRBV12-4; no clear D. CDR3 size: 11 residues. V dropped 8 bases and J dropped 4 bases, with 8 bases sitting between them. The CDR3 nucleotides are TGTGCCAGCTCGACGGTCTATGGCTACACCTTC. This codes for CASSTVYGYTF.

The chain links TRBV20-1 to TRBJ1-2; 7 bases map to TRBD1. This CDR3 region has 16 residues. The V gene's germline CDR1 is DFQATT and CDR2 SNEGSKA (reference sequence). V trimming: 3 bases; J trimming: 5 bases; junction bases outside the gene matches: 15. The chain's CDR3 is CSARPADKGAGYGYTF. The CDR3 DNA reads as TGCAGTGCTAGGCCTGCGGACAAGGGGGCTGGTTATGGCTACACCTTC.

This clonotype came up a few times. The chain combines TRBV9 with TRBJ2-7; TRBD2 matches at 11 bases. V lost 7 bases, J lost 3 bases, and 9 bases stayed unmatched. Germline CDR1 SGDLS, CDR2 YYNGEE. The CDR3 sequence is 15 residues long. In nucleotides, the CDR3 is TGTGCCAGCGCGGCAGGGGGGACTAGCGGCTACGAGCAGTACTTC. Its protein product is CASAAGGTSGYEQYF.

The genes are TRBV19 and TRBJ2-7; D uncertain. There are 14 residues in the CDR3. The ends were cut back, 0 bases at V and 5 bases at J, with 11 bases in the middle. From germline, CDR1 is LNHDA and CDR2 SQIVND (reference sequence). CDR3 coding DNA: TGTGCCAGTAGTATAGAGGCAGCCTTCAACGAGCAGTACTTC. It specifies CASSIEAAFNEQYF.

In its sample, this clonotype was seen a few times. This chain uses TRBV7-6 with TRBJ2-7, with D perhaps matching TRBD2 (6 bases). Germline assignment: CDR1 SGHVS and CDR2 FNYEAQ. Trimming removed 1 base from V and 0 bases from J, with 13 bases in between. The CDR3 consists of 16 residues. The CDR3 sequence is CASSLGAAGSSYEQYF. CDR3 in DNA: TGTGCCAGCAGCTTAGGGGCGGCGGGGAGCTCCTACGAGCAGTACTTC.

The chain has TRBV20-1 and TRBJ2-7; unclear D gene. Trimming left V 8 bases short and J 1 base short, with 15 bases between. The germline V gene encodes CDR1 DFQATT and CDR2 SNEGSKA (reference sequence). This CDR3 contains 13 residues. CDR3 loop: CSPRAGLSYEQYF. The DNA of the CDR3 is TGCAGTCCCAGAGCTGGATTATCCTACGAGCAGTACTTC.

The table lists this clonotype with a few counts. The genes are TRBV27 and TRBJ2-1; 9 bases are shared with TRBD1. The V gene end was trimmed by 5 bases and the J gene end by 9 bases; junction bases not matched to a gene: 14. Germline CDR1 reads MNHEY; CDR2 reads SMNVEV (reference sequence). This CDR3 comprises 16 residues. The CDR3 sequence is CASSPPRDRDIAEQFF. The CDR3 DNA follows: TGTGCCAGCAGTCCCCCCCGGGACAGGGATATTGCTGAGCAGTTCTTC.

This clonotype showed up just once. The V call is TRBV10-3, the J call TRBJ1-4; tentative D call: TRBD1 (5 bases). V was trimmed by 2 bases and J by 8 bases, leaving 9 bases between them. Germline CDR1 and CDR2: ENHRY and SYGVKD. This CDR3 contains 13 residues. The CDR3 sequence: CAISEGSGEKLFF. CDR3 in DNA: TGTGCCATCAGTGAGGGTTCAGGGGAAAAACTGTTTTTT.

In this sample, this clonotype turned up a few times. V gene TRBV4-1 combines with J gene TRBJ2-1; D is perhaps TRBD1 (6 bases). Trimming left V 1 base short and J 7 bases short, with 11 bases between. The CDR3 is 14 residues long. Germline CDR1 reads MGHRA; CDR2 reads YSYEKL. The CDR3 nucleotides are TGCGCCAGCAGCCAAGCGCTCCAGGGGAATGAGCAGTTCTTC. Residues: CASSQALQGNEQFF.

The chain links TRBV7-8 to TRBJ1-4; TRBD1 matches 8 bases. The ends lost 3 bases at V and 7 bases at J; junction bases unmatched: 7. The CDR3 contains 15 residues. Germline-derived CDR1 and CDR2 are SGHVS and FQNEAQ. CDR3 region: CASSFARGLREKLFF. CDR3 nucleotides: TGTGCCAGCAGCTTTGCCAGGGGGCTTCGTGAAAAACTGTTTTTT.

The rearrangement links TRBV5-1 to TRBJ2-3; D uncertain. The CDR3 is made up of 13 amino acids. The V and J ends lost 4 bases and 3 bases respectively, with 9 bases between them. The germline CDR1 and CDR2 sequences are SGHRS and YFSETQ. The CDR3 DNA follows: TGCGCCAGCAGCGGATGGCCGACAGATACGCAGTATTTT. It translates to CASSGWPTDTQYF.

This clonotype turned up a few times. The DNA of the CDR3 is TGCGCCAGCACTGTCGCCGGGGGTGTAAATGAGCAGTTCTTC. This translates into CASTVAGGVNEQFF. The chain recombines TRBV10-2 with TRBJ2-1; a weak D match, TRBD2 (6 bases). Per the germline V gene, CDR1 is WSHSY and CDR2 is SAAADI. Trimming shortened V by 7 bases and J by 7 bases, and 17 bases separated the two germline ends. The CDR3 contains 14 residues.

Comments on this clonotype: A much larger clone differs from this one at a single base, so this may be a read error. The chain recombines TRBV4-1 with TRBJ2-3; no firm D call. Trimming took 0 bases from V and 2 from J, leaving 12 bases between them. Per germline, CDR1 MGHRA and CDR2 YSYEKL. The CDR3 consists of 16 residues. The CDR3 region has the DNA TGCGCCAGCAGCCAAGATAGGGCTAGGGTCACAGATACGCAGTATTTT. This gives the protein CASSQDRARVTDTQYF.

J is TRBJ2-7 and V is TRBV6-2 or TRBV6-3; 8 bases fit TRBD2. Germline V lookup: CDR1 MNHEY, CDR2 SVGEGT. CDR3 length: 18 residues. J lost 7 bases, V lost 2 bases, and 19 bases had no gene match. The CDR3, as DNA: TGTGCCAGCAGTTACGGGACTAGTTTGGGTAAGGCCTACAATGAGCAGTACTTC. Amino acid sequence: CASSYGTSLGKAYNEQYF.

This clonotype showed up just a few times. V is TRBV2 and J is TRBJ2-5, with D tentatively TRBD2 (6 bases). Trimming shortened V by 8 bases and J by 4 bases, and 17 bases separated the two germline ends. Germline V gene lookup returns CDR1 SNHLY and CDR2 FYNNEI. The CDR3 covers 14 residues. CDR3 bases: TGTGCCAGCGCAAGACTAGTCGGTGGAGAGACCCAGTACTTC. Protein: CASARLVGGETQYF.

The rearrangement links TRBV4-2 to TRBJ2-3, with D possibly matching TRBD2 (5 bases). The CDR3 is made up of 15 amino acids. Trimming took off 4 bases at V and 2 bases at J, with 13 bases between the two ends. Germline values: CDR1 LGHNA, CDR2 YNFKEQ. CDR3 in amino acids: CASSPTGDYTDTQYF. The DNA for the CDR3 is TGTGCCAGCAGCCCCACTGGAGACTACACAGATACGCAGTATTTT.

The CDR3 is CASSEGGQGNSPLHF. CDR3 coding DNA: TGTGCCAGCAGCGAGGGGGGACAGGGGAATTCACCCCTCCACTTT. The genes are TRBV9 and TRBJ1-6; 10 bases agree with TRBD1. Trimming at V came to 3 bases and at J to 7 bases, leaving 4 bases not matched to a gene. The CDR3 is made up of 15 amino acids. The germline gives CDR1 SGDLS, CDR2 YYNGEE.

The chain's CDR3 is CASSWGTSGGRTDTQYF. The CDR3 DNA reads as TGCGCCAGCAGCTGGGGGACTAGCGGGGGGCGCACAGATACGCAGTATTTT. The chain combines TRBV5-1 with TRBJ2-3; 15 bases map to TRBD2. The length of the CDR3 is 17 residues. CDR1 is SGHRS, CDR2 YFSETQ, per germline. Trimming at V came to 3 bases and at J to 1 base, leaving 3 bases not matched to a gene.

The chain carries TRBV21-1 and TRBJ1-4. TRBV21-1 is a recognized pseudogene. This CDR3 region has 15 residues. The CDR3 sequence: CASIDPEGCWEKLFF. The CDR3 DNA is TGTGCCAGCATCGACCCGGAGGGGTGTTGGGAAAAACTGTTTTTT.

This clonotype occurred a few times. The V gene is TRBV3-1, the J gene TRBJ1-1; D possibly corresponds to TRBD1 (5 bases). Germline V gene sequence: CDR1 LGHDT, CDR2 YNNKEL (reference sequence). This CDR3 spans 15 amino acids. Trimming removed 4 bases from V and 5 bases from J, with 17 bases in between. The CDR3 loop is CASSRPGAGETEAFF. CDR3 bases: TGTGCCAGCAGCCGACCCGGGGCCGGAGAGACTGAAGCTTTCTTT.

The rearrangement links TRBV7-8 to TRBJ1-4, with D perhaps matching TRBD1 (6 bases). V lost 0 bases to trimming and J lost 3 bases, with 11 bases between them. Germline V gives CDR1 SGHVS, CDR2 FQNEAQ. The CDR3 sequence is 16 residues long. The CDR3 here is CASSLATGSPNEKLFF. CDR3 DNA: TGTGCCAGCAGCTTAGCTACAGGGTCGCCTAATGAAAAACTGTTTTTT.

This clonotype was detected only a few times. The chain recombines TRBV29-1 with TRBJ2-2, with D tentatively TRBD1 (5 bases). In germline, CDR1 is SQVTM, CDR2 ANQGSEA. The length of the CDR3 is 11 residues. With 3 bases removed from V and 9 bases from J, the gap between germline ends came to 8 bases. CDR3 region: CSVEKGRELFF. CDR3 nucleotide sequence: TGCAGCGTTGAGAAGGGGCGGGAGCTGTTTTTT.

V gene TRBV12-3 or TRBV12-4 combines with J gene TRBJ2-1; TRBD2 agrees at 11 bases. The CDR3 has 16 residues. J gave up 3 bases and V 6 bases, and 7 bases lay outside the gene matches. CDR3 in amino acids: CASRSPGLAVYNEQFF. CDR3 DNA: TGTGCCAGCAGATCCCCGGGACTAGCGGTCTACAATGAGCAGTTCTTC.

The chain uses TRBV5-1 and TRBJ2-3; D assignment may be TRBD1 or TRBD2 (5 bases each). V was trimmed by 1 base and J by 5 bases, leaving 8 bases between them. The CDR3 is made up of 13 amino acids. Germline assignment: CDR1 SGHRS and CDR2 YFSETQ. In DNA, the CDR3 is TGCGCCAGCAGCTTGATGAGGGGAGATACGCAGTATTTT. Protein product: CASSLMRGDTQYF.

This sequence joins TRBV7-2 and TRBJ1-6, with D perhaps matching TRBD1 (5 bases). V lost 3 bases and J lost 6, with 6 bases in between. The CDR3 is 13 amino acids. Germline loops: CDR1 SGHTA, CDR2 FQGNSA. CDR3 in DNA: TGTGCCAGCAGCTTGACAGCTAATTCACCCCTCCACTTT. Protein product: CASSLTANSPLHF.